There are a few counts of the clone carrying this T cell receptor beta chain. No antigen is known for it. This entry is derived from a study of persistence of HIV-infected CD4 T cells. Study context: Isolated cells were CMV- and HIV-1 Gag-responding CD4+ T cells. Study-level points and caveats: Antigen-responding cells were enriched for degenerate expanded CDR3beta sequences. Bulk TCR data could not be restricted to HIV-1-infected CMV-responding cells.

Lysates of CMV-infected fibroblasts at 10 ug/mL stimulated these cells. CD40L-negative CD69-negative CD45RO-high memory CD4+ T cells were sorted as populations depleted of antigen-responding cells. V was clipped by 5 bases and J by 3 bases, with 17 bases between them. CDR1 is MDHEN, CDR2 SYDVKM, per germline. There are 16 residues in the CDR3. The immunoSEQ assay was version 4, run in survey mode. Produced via immunoSEQ multiplex PCR; TCRdb's table is partial and in-frame only. This sample has approximately 30,000 clones, with 82% found just once. The receptor was derived from an adult woman with HIV who was CMV-seropositive. Sequenced material: CD4+ T cells sorted from PBMCs after approximately 19-hour stimulation, taken from a patient who received antiretroviral therapy. The rearrangement joins TRBV28 to TRBJ2-4; D possibly corresponds to TRBD2 (5 bases). The CDR3 nucleotides read TGTGCCAGCAGTCGCGAATTAACTAGAGTCAAAAACATTCAGTACTTC. The encoded protein is CASSRELTRVKNIQYF. The entire variable domain, with the rest obtained from reference TRBV28 and TRBJ2-4, is as follows: DVKVTQSSRYLVKRTGEKVFLECVQDMDHENMFWYRQDPGLGLRLIYFSYDVKMKEKGDIPEGYSVSREKKERFSLILESASTNQTSMYLCASSRELTRVKNIQYFGAGTRLSVL.